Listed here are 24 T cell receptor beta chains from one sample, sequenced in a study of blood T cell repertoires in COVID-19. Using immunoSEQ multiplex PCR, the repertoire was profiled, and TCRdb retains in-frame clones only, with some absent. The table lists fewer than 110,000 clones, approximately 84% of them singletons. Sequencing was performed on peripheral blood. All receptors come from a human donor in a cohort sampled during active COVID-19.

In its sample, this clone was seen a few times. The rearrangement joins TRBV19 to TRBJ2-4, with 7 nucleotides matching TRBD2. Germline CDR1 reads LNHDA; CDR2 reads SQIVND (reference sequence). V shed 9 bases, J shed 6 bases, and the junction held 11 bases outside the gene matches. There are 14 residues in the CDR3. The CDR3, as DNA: TGTGCCAGCCAAAGGGGAGGGGAGGGAAACATTCAGTACTTC. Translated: CASQRGGEGNIQYF.

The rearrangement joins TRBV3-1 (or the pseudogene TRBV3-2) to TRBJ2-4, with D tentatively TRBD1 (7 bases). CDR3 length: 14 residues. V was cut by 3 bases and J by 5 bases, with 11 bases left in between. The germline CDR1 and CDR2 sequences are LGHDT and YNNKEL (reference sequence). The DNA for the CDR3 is TGTGCCAGCAGCCAGCGGGACAGCCAAAACATTCAGTACTTC. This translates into CASSQRDSQNIQYF.

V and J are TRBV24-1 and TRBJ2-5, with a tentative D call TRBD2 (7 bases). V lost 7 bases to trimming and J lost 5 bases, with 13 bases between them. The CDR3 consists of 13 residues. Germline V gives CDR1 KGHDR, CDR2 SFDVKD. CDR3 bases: TGTGCCACCAGGGCGCGGGGGCCGGAGACCCAGTACTTC. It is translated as CATRARGPETQYF.

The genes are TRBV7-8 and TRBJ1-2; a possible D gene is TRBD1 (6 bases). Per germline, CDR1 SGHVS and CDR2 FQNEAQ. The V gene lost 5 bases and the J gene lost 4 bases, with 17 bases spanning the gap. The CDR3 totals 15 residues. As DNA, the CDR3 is TGTGCCAGCAGCCCGACCAGGGGTTTTGGCTATGGCTACACCTTC. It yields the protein CASSPTRGFGYGYTF.

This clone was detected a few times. CDR3 nucleotides: TGTGCCATCAGTGAGTCTGGGATGGGGAGAACTGAAGCTTTCTTT. It is translated as CAISESGMGRTEAFF. J is TRBJ1-1 and V is TRBV10-3; D call uncertain. Trimming stripped 0 bases from V and 5 bases from J, with 13 bases between. In germline, CDR1 is ENHRY, CDR2 SYGVKD. The CDR3 has 15 residues.

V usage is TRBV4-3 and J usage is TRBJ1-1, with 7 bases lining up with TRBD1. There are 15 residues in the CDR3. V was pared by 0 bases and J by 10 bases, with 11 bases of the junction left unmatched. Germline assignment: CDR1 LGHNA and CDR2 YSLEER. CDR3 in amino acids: CASSQDNRGSRVAFF. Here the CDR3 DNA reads TGCGCCAGCAGCCAAGATAACAGGGGATCCCGCGTAGCTTTCTTT.

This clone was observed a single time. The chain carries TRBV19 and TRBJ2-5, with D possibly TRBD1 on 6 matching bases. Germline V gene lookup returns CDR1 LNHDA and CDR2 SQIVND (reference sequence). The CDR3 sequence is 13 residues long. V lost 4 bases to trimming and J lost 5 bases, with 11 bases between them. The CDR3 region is CASSRQQGETQYF. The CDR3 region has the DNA TGTGCCAGTAGTAGACAGCAGGGGGAGACCCAGTACTTC.

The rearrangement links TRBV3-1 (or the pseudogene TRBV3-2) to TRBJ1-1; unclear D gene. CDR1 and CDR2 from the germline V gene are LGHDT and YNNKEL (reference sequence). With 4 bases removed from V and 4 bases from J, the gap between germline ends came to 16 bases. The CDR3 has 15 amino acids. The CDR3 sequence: CASSRKDSGSTEAFF. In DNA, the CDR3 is TGTGCCAGCAGCCGGAAGGACTCTGGGAGCACTGAAGCTTTCTTT.

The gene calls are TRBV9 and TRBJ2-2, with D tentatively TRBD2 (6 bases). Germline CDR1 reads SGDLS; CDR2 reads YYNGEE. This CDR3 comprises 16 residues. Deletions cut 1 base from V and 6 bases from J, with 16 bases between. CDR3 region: CASSVLPGGAAGELFF. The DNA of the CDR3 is TGTGCCAGCAGCGTACTTCCCGGCGGGGCGGCCGGGGAGCTGTTTTTT.

The CDR3: CASSQDAHNTYEQYF. Here the CDR3 DNA reads TGTGCCAGCAGCCAAGATGCCCATAACACCTACGAGCAGTACTTC. The V and J genes are TRBV4-2 and TRBJ2-7, with no clear D. Trimming pared 0 bases from V and 2 bases from J, leaving 11 bases between. CDR1 and CDR2 (germline): LGHNA, YNFKEQ. CDR3 length equals 15 residues.

CDR3 protein: CASSPSTDTQYF. Here the CDR3 DNA reads TGCGCCAGCAGTCCTAGCACAGATACGCAGTATTTT. The chain combines TRBV10-1 with TRBJ2-3; D gene uncertain. This CDR3 has 12 amino acids. V lost 5 bases and J lost 0, with 3 bases in between. Looked up from germline, CDR1 is WNHNN and CDR2 is SYGVQD (reference sequence).

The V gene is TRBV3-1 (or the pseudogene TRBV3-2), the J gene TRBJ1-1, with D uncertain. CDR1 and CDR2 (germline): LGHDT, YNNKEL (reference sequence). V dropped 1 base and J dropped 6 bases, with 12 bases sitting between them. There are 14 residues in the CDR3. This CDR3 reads CASSQGTGVAEAFF. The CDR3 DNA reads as TGTGCCAGCAGCCAAGGGACCGGGGTCGCTGAAGCTTTCTTT.

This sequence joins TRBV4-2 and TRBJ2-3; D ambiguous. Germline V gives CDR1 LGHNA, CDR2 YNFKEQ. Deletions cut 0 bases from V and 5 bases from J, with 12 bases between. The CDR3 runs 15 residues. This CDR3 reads CASSQDGQTLDTQYF. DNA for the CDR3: TGTGCCAGCAGCCAAGATGGGCAGACCTTAGATACGCAGTATTTT.

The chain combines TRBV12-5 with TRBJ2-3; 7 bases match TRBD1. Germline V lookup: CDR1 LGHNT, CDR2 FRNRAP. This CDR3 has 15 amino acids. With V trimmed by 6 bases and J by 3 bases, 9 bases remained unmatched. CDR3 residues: CASGFDRAGTDTQYF. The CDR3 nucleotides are TGTGCTAGTGGCTTTGACAGGGCCGGAACAGATACGCAGTATTTT.

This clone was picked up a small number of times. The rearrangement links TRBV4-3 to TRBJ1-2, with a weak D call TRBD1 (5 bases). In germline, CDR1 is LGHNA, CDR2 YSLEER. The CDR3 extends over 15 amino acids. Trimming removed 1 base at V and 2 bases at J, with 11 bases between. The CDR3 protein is CASSQAPTENYGYTF. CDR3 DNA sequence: TGCGCCAGCAGCCAAGCACCGACAGAAAACTATGGCTACACCTTC.

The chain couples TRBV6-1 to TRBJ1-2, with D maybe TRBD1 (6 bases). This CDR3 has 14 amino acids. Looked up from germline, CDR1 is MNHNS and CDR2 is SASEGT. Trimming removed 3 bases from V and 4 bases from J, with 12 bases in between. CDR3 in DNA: TGTGCCAGCAGTGATAGGGGGATTATCTATGGCTACACCTTC. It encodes CASSDRGIIYGYTF.

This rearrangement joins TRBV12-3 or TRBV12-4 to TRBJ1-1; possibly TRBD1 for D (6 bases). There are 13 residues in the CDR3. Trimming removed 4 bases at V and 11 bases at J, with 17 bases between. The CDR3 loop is CASSSAKDSAAFF. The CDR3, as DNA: TGTGCCAGCAGTTCTGCAAAGGACAGTGCTGCTTTCTTT.

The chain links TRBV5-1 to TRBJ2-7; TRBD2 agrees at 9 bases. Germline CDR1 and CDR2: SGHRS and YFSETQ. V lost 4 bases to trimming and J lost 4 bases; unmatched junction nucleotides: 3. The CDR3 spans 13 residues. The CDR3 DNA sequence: TGCGCCAGCAGCGCGGGGGGGGAATACGAGCAGTACTTC. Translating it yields CASSAGGEYEQYF.

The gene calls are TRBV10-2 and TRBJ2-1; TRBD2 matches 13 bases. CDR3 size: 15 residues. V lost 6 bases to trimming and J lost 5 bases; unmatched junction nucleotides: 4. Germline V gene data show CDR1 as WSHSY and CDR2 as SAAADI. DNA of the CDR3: TGCGCCAGCAGCCTACTAGCGGGGGGGAACAATGAGCAGTTCTTC. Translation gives CASSLLAGGNNEQFF.

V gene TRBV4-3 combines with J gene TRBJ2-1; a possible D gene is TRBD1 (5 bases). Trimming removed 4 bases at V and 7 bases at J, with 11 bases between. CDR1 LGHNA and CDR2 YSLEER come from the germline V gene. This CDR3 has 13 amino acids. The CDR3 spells CASSPHYRNEQFF. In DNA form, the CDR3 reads TGCGCCAGCAGCCCGCACTACAGGAATGAGCAGTTCTTC.

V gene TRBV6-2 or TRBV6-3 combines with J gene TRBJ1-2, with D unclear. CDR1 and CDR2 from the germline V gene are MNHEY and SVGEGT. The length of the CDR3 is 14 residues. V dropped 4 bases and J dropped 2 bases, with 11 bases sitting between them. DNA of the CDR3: TGTGCCAGCAGTTTCCTACCCCCGAACTATGGCTACACCTTC. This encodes CASSFLPPNYGYTF.

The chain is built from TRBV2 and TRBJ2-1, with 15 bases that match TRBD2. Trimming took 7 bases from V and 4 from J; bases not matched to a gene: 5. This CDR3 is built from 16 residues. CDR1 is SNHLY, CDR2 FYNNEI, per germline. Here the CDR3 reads CASTGLAGGIYNEQFF. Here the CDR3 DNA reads TGTGCCAGCACGGGACTAGCGGGGGGAATTTACAATGAGCAGTTCTTC.

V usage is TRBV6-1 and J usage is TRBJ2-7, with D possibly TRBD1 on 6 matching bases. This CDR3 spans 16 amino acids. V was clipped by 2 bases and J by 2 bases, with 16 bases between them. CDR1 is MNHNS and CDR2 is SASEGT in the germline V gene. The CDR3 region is CASSELQGRRTYEQYF. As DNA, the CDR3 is TGTGCCAGCAGTGAACTACAGGGTAGGAGGACCTACGAGCAGTACTTC.

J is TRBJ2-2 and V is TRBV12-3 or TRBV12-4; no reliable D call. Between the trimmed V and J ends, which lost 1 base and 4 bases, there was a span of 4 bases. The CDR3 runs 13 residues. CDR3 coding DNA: TGTGCCAGCAGTTTAGGAGTCACCGGGGAGCTGTTTTTT. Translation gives CASSLGVTGELFF.